Described below is a single T cell receptor beta chain sequence and its context. The CDR3 loop spans 15 amino acids. Looked up from germline, CDR1 is SGHRS and CDR2 is YFSETQ. The ends lost 4 bases at V and 5 bases at J; junction bases unmatched: 7. This sample is drawn from a study of blood T cell repertoires in COVID-19. Authors' processing steps: It was from reference gene primer amplification that nucleated cell counts were estimated. Clones were read by immunoSEQ multiplex PCR, and TCRdb kept only the in-frame ones, dropping some. The D gene and trimming were derived from the DNA, and the V and J assignments and clone size from that table. Here the sample spans hundreds of thousands of clones, 75% to 90% being singletons.

The clonotype comes from a woman between 25 and 40 years old who had recovered from COVID-19. The sample comprised peripheral blood. The chain links TRBV5-1 to TRBJ1-1, with 11 bases aligning to TRBD1. CDR3 coding DNA: TGCGCCAGCAGCCTGAGGACAGGGGGCTCTACTGAAGCTTTCTTT. Its translation: CASSLRTGGSTEAFF.